Presented here are 26 T cell receptor beta chains from one specimen sequenced in a study of T-cell memory formation after mild COVID-19. TCRdb fed the 5' RACE reads into MiXCR, producing one record per CDR3 protein. Found here are 250,000 to 400,000 distinct CDR3 sequences, 14% of them singletons; the top ten hold over 20%. Sequencing was carried out using PBMCs or a T cell subset sorted from them (not recorded which). The origin of the receptors is a man aged 18 to 30 who had mild COVID-19 (a few samples of this study predate the infection). Cell type and time point are not known.

A few counts support this clonotype. The chain joins TRBV4-1 to TRBJ1-2; D is perhaps TRBD1 (5 bases). Germline-derived CDR1 and CDR2 are MGHRA and YSYEKL. The CDR3 is made up of 16 amino acids. V gave up 0 bases and J gave up 8 bases, with 19 bases separating them. The CDR3 loop reads CASSQDMAPAAGGYTF. As DNA, the CDR3 is TGCGCCAGCAGCCAAGATATGGCACCCGCCGCAGGGGGCTACACCTTC.

This clonotype was seen a handful of times. The V call is TRBV7-9, the J call TRBJ2-1; D is undetermined. The CDR3 extends over 12 amino acids. Germline CDR1 and CDR2: SEHNR and FQNEAQ (reference sequence). Trimming shortened V by 4 bases and J by 10 bases, and 11 bases separated the two germline ends. CDR3 sequence reads: CASSSTPGEQFF. The CDR3 bases are TGTGCCAGCAGCTCAACCCCCGGAGAGCAGTTCTTC.

In its sample, this clonotype was seen a few times. V is TRBV5-1 and J is TRBJ2-2, with D unresolved. This CDR3 has 14 amino acids. From germline, CDR1 is SGHRS and CDR2 YFSETQ. Trimming took 0 bases from V and 5 from J, leaving 8 bases between them. Here the CDR3 DNA reads TGCGCCAGCAGCTTGGACGGTACAACCGGGGAGCTGTTTTTT. Translation gives CASSLDGTTGELFF.

The V call is TRBV7-2, the J call TRBJ2-5; 12 nucleotides match TRBD2. This CDR3 spans 18 amino acids. Germline V CDR1 and CDR2: SGHTA, FQGNSA. Losses at the gene ends were 4 bases for V and 5 bases for J; bases not matched to a gene: 14. CDR3 nucleotides: TGTGCCAGCAGCTCAGGCGGGCTAGCGGGGGGGCTGGGGGAGACCCAGTACTTC. It translates to CASSSGGLAGGLGETQYF.

This clonotype was picked up a small number of times. This rearrangement joins TRBV20-1 to TRBJ2-7, with D perhaps matching TRBD1 (5 bases). V lost 2 bases and J lost 5, with 13 bases in between. Germline-derived CDR1 and CDR2 are DFQATT and SNEGSKA (reference sequence). The CDR3 sequence is 13 residues long. DNA for the CDR3: TGCAGTGCTAGACCCTCCAGGGCCCACGAGCAGTACTTC. This sequence encodes CSARPSRAHEQYF.

V gene TRBV12-3 or TRBV12-4 combines with J gene TRBJ2-7, with 9 bases identical to TRBD1. Trimming took 5 bases from V and 7 from J; bases not matched to a gene: 9. This CDR3 is 14 amino acids long. CDR3 sequence reads: CASSPRDRVEEQYF. In nucleotides, the CDR3 is TGTGCCAGCAGTCCCCGGGACAGGGTTGAGGAGCAGTACTTC.

This clonotype has a handful of counts. This sequence joins TRBV6-5 and TRBJ1-6; no clear D. The germline V gene encodes CDR1 MNHEY and CDR2 SVGAGI. The CDR3 sequence is 17 residues long. The V and J ends lost 0 bases and 2 bases respectively, with 11 bases between them. CDR3 sequence reads: CASSYSVRATYNSPLHF. The CDR3, as DNA: TGTGCCAGCAGTTACTCGGTCCGAGCGACCTATAATTCACCCCTCCACTTT.

About this clonotype: Since the CDR3 does not end with the conserved phenylalanine or tryptophan, this likely comes from a read error. It is unclear where the CDR3 begins or ends on the DNA, so no DNA is shown, and the CDR3 is as TCRdb lists it. The rearrangement links TRBV20-1 to TRBJ1-1. From germline, CDR1 is DFQATT and CDR2 SNEGSKA (reference sequence). Termini included, the CDR3 measures 13 amino acids. The CDR3 region is CSASKSTSRRAFG.

V is TRBV5-1 and J is TRBJ2-7; D is tentatively TRBD1 or TRBD2 (5 bases each). From germline, CDR1 is SGHRS and CDR2 YFSETQ. Trimming took off 4 bases at V and 1 base at J, with 15 bases between the two ends. The CDR3 runs to 15 residues. The CDR3 sequence is CASSVGTAESYEQYV. The CDR3 DNA reads as TGCGCCAGCAGCGTGGGGACGGCAGAATCCTACGAGCAGTACGTC.

At least ten counts were recorded for this clonotype. The gene calls are TRBV7-2 and TRBJ2-7; D may be TRBD2 (6 bases). Trimming removed 0 bases from V and 5 bases from J, with 14 bases in between. This CDR3 comprises 15 residues. Per the germline V gene, CDR1 is SGHTA and CDR2 is FQGNSA. Written as DNA, the CDR3 is TGTGCCAGCAGCTTAGCCCCGGGACTTCCCAACGAGCAGTACGTC. Translating gives CASSLAPGLPNEQYV.

This clonotype has more than one count but fewer than ten. V gene TRBV7-3 combines with J gene TRBJ2-2, with D perhaps TRBD1 (6 bases). This CDR3 region has 14 residues. The germline CDR1 and CDR2 sequences are SGHTA and FQGTGA. Trimming stripped 5 bases from V and 7 bases from J, with 14 bases between. This CDR3 is CASSPTTGGGELFF. Written as DNA, the CDR3 is TGTGCCAGCAGCCCGACGACAGGCGGCGGGGAGCTGTTTTTT.

This chain connects TRBV7-2 to TRBJ1-3; maybe TRBD1 (5 bases). Germline assignment: CDR1 SGHTA and CDR2 FQGNSA. The CDR3 has 16 residues. V gave up 1 base and J gave up 2 bases, with 12 bases separating them. DNA of the CDR3: TGTGCCAGCAGCTTAGTGGGGGTGGGGGCTGGAAACACCATATATTTT. It encodes CASSLVGVGAGNTIYF.

The V and J genes are TRBV20-1 and TRBJ2-1; TRBD2 aligns across 13 bases. The CDR3 totals 15 residues. The germline CDR1 and CDR2 sequences are DFQATT and SNEGSKA (reference sequence). The ends lost 6 bases at V and 7 bases at J; junction bases unmatched: 9. The CDR3 is CSAHLPGLAGNEQFF. The CDR3 coding sequence is TGCAGTGCCCACTTACCGGGACTAGCGGGGAATGAGCAGTTCTTC.

This rearrangement joins TRBV29-1 to TRBJ1-2; tentatively, D is TRBD1 (5 bases). Germline V CDR1 and CDR2: SQVTM, ANQGSEA. Trimming removed 6 bases at V and 6 bases at J, with 14 bases between. The CDR3 covers 12 residues. The CDR3 DNA reads as TGCAGCGTGGAGGGGCAGGCCCATGGCTACACCTTC. Its protein is CSVEGQAHGYTF.

This clonotype has more than one count but fewer than ten. The rearrangement joins TRBV19 to TRBJ2-6, with D tentatively TRBD1 (6 bases). Trimming pared 8 bases from V and 9 bases from J, leaving 17 bases between. Germline loops: CDR1 LNHDA, CDR2 SQIVND (reference sequence). This CDR3 is 14 amino acids long. CDR3 sequence reads: CASEQGPNGNVLTF. DNA for the CDR3: TGTGCCAGTGAACAGGGTCCAAATGGCAACGTCCTGACTTTC.

J is TRBJ1-1 and V is TRBV11-2, with D maybe TRBD1 (6 bases). This CDR3 spans 16 amino acids. CDR1 and CDR2 from the germline V gene are SGHAT and FQNNGV. Between the trimmed V and J ends, which lost 5 bases and 0 bases, there was a span of 16 bases. This CDR3 is CASSPRPGHLNTEAFF. The CDR3 DNA sequence: TGTGCCAGCAGCCCTCGACCGGGACATCTGAACACTGAAGCTTTCTTT.

This clonotype was seen just once. The chain links TRBV7-9 to TRBJ2-7; 13 nucleotides match TRBD2. Looked up from germline, CDR1 is SEHNR and CDR2 is FQNEAQ (reference sequence). The CDR3 spans 14 residues. V dropped 7 bases and J dropped 9; count of bases not matched to a gene: 9. The CDR3 sequence: CASTPLAGGPAQYF. CDR3 nucleotide sequence: TGTGCCAGCACCCCACTAGCGGGGGGGCCTGCGCAGTACTTC.

The gene calls are TRBV7-2 and TRBJ1-6; D might be TRBD1 (6 bases). In germline, CDR1 is SGHTA, CDR2 FQGNSA. Trimming left V 0 bases short and J 5 bases short, with 11 bases between. The CDR3 contains 16 residues. In DNA form, the CDR3 reads TGTGCCAGCAGCTTAGCGGGGACATCGAATAATTCACCCCTCCACTTT. Protein: CASSLAGTSNNSPLHF. Drawing the rest from reference TRBV7-2 and TRBJ1-6, the complete variable domain is GAGVSQSPSNKVTEKGKDVELRCDPISGHTALYWYRQSLGQGLEFLIYFQGNSAPDKSGLPSDRFSAERTGGSVSTLTIQRTQQEDSAVYLCASSLAGTSNNSPLHFGNGTRLTVT.

V gene TRBV6-2 or TRBV6-3 combines with J gene TRBJ2-5; D is undetermined. Germline lookup yields CDR1 MNHEY and CDR2 SVGEGT. CDR3 length: 14 residues. The germline V and J ends were trimmed by 3 bases and 7 bases, with 15 bases remaining between them. The CDR3 DNA is TGTGCCAGCAGTTATGTAGCATCCCCCGGGACCCAGTACTTC. Translation: CASSYVASPGTQYF.

This chain joins TRBV5-1 and TRBJ1-5; D remains unclear. CDR1 and CDR2 (germline): SGHRS, YFSETQ. The germline V and J ends were trimmed by 1 base and 1 base, with 3 bases remaining between them. CDR3 size: 13 residues. CDR3 sequence reads: CASSLSSNQPQHF. The CDR3 DNA reads TGCGCCAGCAGCTTGTCCAGCAATCAGCCCCAGCATTTT.

This clonotype was counted between two and nine times. The CDR3 sequence: CASSLNGGGNEQFF. The DNA for the CDR3 is TGTGCCAGCAGTTTGAACGGGGGGGGCAATGAGCAGTTCTTC. The chain links TRBV12-3 or TRBV12-4 to TRBJ2-1, with 8 bases identical to TRBD2. The CDR3 is 14 amino acids. V lost 3 bases, J lost 6 bases, and 4 bases stayed unmatched.

This chain connects TRBV18 to TRBJ2-5; 9 bases align to TRBD1. J was trimmed by 5 bases and V by 3 bases; bases with no gene match: 10. The germline V gene encodes CDR1 KGHSH and CDR2 LQKENI. CDR3 length: 16 residues. The DNA of the CDR3 is TGTGCCAGCTCACCGTACCGGGACAGGGCCGGGGAGACCCAGTACTTC. Its translation is CASSPYRDRAGETQYF.

The table lists this clonotype with a few counts. The gene calls are TRBV7-3 and TRBJ1-1; D is ambiguous. The CDR3 has 13 residues. From germline, CDR1 is SGHTA and CDR2 FQGTGA. Trimming removed 5 bases at V and 4 bases at J, with 11 bases between. The chain's CDR3 is CASSPQAATEAFF. Written as DNA, the CDR3 is TGTGCCAGCAGCCCCCAGGCGGCCACTGAAGCTTTCTTT.

The rearrangement uses TRBV20-1 and TRBJ2-3; D gene uncertain. The CDR3 loop spans 12 amino acids. The V end lost 1 base, the J end lost 2 bases, and 4 bases lay between the germline ends. Germline V gives CDR1 DFQATT, CDR2 SNEGSKA (reference sequence). CDR3 in DNA: TGCAGTGCTAGAGGGACCACAGATACGCAGTATTTT. Its translation: CSARGTTDTQYF.

This clonotype was seen a handful of times. This rearrangement joins TRBV5-1 to TRBJ1-4, with TRBD1 identical over 7 bases. The ends lost 4 bases at V and 0 bases at J; junction bases unmatched: 3. Germline V lookup: CDR1 SGHRS, CDR2 YFSETQ. This CDR3 is built from 15 residues. As DNA, the CDR3 is TGCGCCAGCAGCGACGGGACAGCAACTAATGAAAAACTGTTTTTT. Protein product: CASSDGTATNEKLFF.

J is TRBJ2-7 and V is TRBV29-1, with 7 bases aligning to TRBD1. Germline trimming cut 6 bases from V and 7 bases from J; bases unmatched to any gene: 3. CDR1 is SQVTM and CDR2 is ANQGSEA in the germline V gene. This CDR3 has 10 residues. In nucleotides, the CDR3 is TGCAGCGTGGGCAGGGGGGAGCAGTACTTC. Translating gives CSVGRGEQYF.